Here is one TCR beta chain with its context. Its cognate antigen is unknown. This sample was included in a study of regulatory T cells in long-lasting Graves disease. Study-wide points: Persistent disease exhibited a predilection for TRBV28, TRBJ1-2 and TRBJ2-5. Persistent Graves' patients had lower TCR diversity than newly diagnosed ones.

Through Arm-PCR of CDR3 regions and iRepertoire HTBI primers, TCR beta libraries were built. TCRdb re-called the multiplex PCR reads with MiXCR, one entry per CDR3 protein. The repertoire holds hundreds of thousands of distinct CDR3 sequences, with about a sixth as singletons. As for time point: newly diagnosed GD, antithyroid drugs for less than 3 months. PBMC-extracted RNA yielded the TCR library. CDR3 length equals 13 residues. J gave up 1 base and V 8 bases, and 1 base lay outside the gene matches. Germline V lookup: CDR1 SGHTA, CDR2 FQGNSA. This receptor was identified in a female donor with Graves disease. This specimen consisted of peripheral blood mononuclear cells (PBMCs), obtained at new diagnosis, from a patient treated with antithyroid drugs. The rearrangement uses TRBV7-2 and TRBJ2-5; TRBD2 matches 10 bases. The CDR3: CASRTSGQETQYF. CDR3 DNA sequence: TGTGCCAGCCGGACTAGCGGCCAAGAGACCCAGTACTTC.